This T cell receptor beta chain was found in a study of vaccination and CD4 T cells after COVID-19. Turning to the study itself: Post-COVID samples had a sampling time that fell a median approximately 97 days after diagnosis (range 35 to 161). Overall study findings and caveats: The cohort comprised relatively few convalescent patients, and no early post-infection timepoints were analyzed. There was no significant change from roughly 21 to 40 median reactive clonotypes. With convalescent patients, a median about 90% of reactive clones emerged solely after vaccination.

This clonotype is deemed large. Its matching antigen is unknown. Cultured CD4+ T cell DNA underwent sequencing with the Oncomine TCR Beta short-read assay. It was from cultured CD4+ T cells that genomic DNA was extracted. Via MiXCR, TCRdb re-called the PCR reads, giving one row per CDR3 protein. The table lists about 6,800 distinct CDR3 sequences, around 34% of them singletons, with 11% in the top ten. CDR1 is DFQATT and CDR2 is SNEGSKA in the germline V gene (reference sequence). This CDR3 region has 11 residues. V was shortened by 2 bases and J by 8 bases, with 9 bases between the two germline ends. Treatment given: approximately 10-day PBMC culture with coronavirus spike peptide pools or control peptides (ViraFEST assay). Collection of the unexposed donor's CD4+ T cells took place before the COVID-19 pandemic (2011-2018).

This sequence was found in a human donor in good health. Specimen: CD4+ T cells from blood, cultured in vitro. V and J are TRBV20-1 and TRBJ1-2; D is possibly TRBD1 (6 bases). The CDR3 protein is CSARTGTGYTF. The DNA of the CDR3 is TGCAGTGCTAGAACAGGGACAGGCTACACCTTC.